The TCR beta chain described here comes from a study of T-cell memory formation after mild COVID-19. TCRdb re-called the 5' RACE reads with MiXCR, one entry per CDR3 protein. This table has about 600,000 distinct CDR3 sequences, about 22% appearing once. This clonotype came up a few times. The CDR3 consists of 16 residues. Trimming cost V 3 bases and J 6 bases, with 19 bases left between them. CDR1 and CDR2 from the germline V gene are SGDLS and YYNGEE. V usage is TRBV9 and J usage is TRBJ2-1, with D perhaps TRBD1 (6 bases). The sequence derives from an adult woman who had mild COVID-19 (a few samples of this study predate the infection). Cell type and time point are not known. Material: PBMCs or a T cell subset sorted from them (not recorded which). The CDR3 loop is CASSAQTGVEPNEQFF. CDR3 sequence (DNA): TGTGCCAGCAGCGCCCAGACAGGAGTCGAGCCCAATGAGCAGTTCTTC.